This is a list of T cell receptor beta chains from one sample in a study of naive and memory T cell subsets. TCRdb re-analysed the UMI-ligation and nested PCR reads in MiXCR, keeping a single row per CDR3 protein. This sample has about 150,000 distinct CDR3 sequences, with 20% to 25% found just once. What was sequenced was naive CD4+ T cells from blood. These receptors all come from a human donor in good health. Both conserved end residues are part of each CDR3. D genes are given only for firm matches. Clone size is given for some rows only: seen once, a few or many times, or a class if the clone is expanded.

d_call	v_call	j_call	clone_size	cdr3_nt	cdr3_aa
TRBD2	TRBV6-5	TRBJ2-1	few	TGTGCCACCAGACGGACTAGCGGGAGGAGCGCGACCTACAATGAGCAGTTCTTC	CATRRTSGRSATYNEQFF
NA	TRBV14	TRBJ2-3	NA	TGTGCCAGCAGAAGGCGGGACTGGGACACAGATACGCAGTATTTT	CASRRRDWDTDTQYF
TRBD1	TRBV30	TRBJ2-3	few	TGTGCCTTATACAGGGGTACTACAGATACGCAGTATTTT	CALYRGTTDTQYF
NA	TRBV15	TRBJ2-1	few	TGTGCCACCAGCAGAGATGGGGGGAATGAGCAGTTCTTC	CATSRDGGNEQFF
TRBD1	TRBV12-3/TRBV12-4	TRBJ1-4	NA	TGTGCCAGCAGTTACCGGGACAGGGAAAAACTGTTTTTT	CASSYRDREKLFF
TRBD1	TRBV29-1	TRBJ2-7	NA	TGCAGCTACATACGGGACAGGGCGGACGAGCAGTACTTC	CSYIRDRADEQYF
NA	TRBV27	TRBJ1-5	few	TGTGCCAGCAGTTTATCAGGAGGGAACCAGCCCCAGCATTTT	CASSLSGGNQPQHF
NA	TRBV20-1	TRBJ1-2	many	TGCAGTGCTAGTGTCAGTTCCTATGGCTACACCTTC	CSASVSSYGYTF
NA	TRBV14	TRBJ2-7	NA	TGTGCCAGCAGCCAACAGGGACTTCCCTACGAGCAGTACTTC	CASSQQGLPYEQYF
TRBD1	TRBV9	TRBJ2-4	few	TGTGCCAGCAGCGTAACGGGGGACAGGAGAAACATTCAGTACTTC	CASSVTGDRRNIQYF
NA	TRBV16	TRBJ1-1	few	TGTGCCAGCAGCCCTAGTCTTATTCCCCCTGAAGCTTTCTTT	CASSPSLIPPEAFF
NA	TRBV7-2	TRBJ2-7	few	TGTGCCAGCAGCTTAACTGGCGGGGTGACCTACGAGCAGTACTTC	CASSLTGGVTYEQYF
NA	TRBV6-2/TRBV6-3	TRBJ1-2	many	TGTGCCAGCAGTACTAGCATCTATGGCTACACCTTC	CASSTSIYGYTF
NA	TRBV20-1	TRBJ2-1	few	TGCAGTGCTAGAGTCAGTGGGTGGGGATCCAATGAGCAGTTCTTC	CSARVSGWGSNEQFF
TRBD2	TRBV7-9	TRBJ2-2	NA	TGTGCCAGCAGAGCGGGAGGGCCTGCCGGGGAGCTGTTTTTT	CASRAGGPAGELFF
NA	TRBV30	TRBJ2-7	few	TGTGCCTGGAGTGTCGGGACCCCAAGTCCCTACGAGCAGTACTTC	CAWSVGTPSPYEQYF
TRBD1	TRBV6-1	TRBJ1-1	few	TGTGCCAGCAGTGGCGGGAAACAGGGGCTGCATGGCACTGAAGCTTTCTTT	CASSGGKQGLHGTEAFF
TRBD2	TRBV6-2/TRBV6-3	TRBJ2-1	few	TGTGCCAGCAGCGCTTTCCCTCTAGCGGGAGCTGTTGAGTTCTTC	CASSAFPLAGAVEFF
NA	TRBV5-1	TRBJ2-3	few	TGCGCCAGCAGCTTGGCAGGGGGGAGCACAGATACGCAGTATTTT	CASSLAGGSTDTQYF